Each of the 13 T cell receptor beta chains below was sequenced from the same sample in a study of CD8+CD57+ T cells in acquired aplastic anemia. The study profiled TCR beta VDJ and CDR3 using genomic DNA as template. TCRdb re-called the reads through MiXCR, storing one row per CDR3 protein. This table holds 400,000 to 600,000 distinct CDR3 sequences, around 30% found once. CD8+CD57+ cell expansion, shown by flow cytometry, had occurred in the patients selected for sequencing. The sample comprised sorted CD4+, CD8+, or CD8+CD57+ T cells (not recorded which) from PBMCs. All receptors derive from a human donor with aplastic anemia.

Remarks on this clonotype: This may stem from a read error, because a much larger clone lies one nucleotide away. The V gene is TRBV20-1, the J gene TRBJ2-5; a weak D match, TRBD2 (6 bases). Germline assignment: CDR1 DFQATT and CDR2 SNEGSKA (reference sequence). The CDR3 loop spans 15 amino acids. The CDR3: CSAPVQRASQETRYF. The CDR3, as DNA: TGCAGTGCTCCCGTGCAGCGGGCGTCCCAAGAGACCCGGTACTTC.

Only a few counts were recorded for this clonotype. The genes are TRBV24-1 and TRBJ2-1; 10 positions agree with TRBD2. CDR3 size: 18 residues. The V gene end was trimmed by 6 bases and the J gene end by 10 bases; junction bases not matched to a gene: 20. Per germline, CDR1 KGHDR and CDR2 SFDVKD. CDR3: CATSHGLAVTAPLGEQFF. DNA for the CDR3: TGTGCCACCAGTCACGGACTAGCGGTTACTGCCCCCTTGGGGGAGCAGTTCTTC.

This clonotype was observed a handful of times. For the CDR3, the DNA is TGTGCCAGTAGTGGTAGGACTAGCGGGAGTGATGAGCAGTTCTTC. This codes for CASSGRTSGSDEQFF. The V gene is TRBV19, the J gene TRBJ2-1; 13 bases are a match to TRBD2. Trimming took 5 bases from V and 8 from J; bases not matched to a gene: 6. This CDR3 is built from 15 residues. In germline, CDR1 is LNHDA, CDR2 SQIVND (reference sequence).

The CDR3 DNA reads TGCAGTGCTAGAGAAGGTATAGGGAACTCCTACGAGCAGTACTTC. Translation: CSAREGIGNSYEQYF. The V and J genes are TRBV20-1 and TRBJ2-7; no reliable D call. This CDR3 has 15 residues. Trimming cost V 0 bases and J 0 bases, with 12 bases left between them. The germline V gene encodes CDR1 DFQATT and CDR2 SNEGSKA (reference sequence).

The rearrangement joins TRBV29-1 to TRBJ1-4, with TRBD1 matching 10 bases. From germline, CDR1 is SQVTM and CDR2 ANQGSEA. The CDR3 is 18 amino acids. V dropped 4 bases and J dropped 3; count of bases not matched to a gene: 14. CDR3 sequence: CSVAARQGARGANEKLFF. The CDR3 coding sequence is TGCAGCGTTGCGGCCAGACAGGGGGCTCGTGGGGCTAATGAAAAACTGTTTTTT. The full variable domain, in which reference TRBV29-1 and TRBJ1-4 provide the parts outside the CDR3, is SAVISQKPSRDICQRGTSLTIQCQVDSQVTMMFWYRQQPGQSLTLIATANQGSEATYESGFVIDKFPISRPNLTFSTLTVSNMSPEDSSIYLCSVAARQGARGANEKLFFGSGTQLSVL.

This clonotype was counted at least ten times. This sequence joins TRBV7-3 and TRBJ2-5; TRBD1 matches at 7 bases. Germline values: CDR1 SGHTA, CDR2 FQGTGA. CDR3 length: 14 amino acids. V lost 1 base and J lost 4; bases outside the gene matches: 3. The CDR3 nucleotides read TGTGCCAGCAGCTTAAGTGGGGACAGAGAGACCCAGTACTTC. This encodes CASSLSGDRETQYF.

Many counts were recorded for this clonotype. The chain joins TRBV19 to TRBJ1-5, with 9 bases fitting TRBD1. Looked up from germline, CDR1 is LNHDA and CDR2 is SQIVND (reference sequence). V lost 4 bases and J lost 7; bases outside the gene matches: 11. The CDR3 runs 16 residues. The DNA for the CDR3 is TGTGCCAGTAGTACCAATCCAGGACAGGGGATACAGCCCCAGCATTTT. Amino acid sequence: CASSTNPGQGIQPQHF.

For this clonotype: Germline is not matched at one junction end, which may reflect a read error. The chain links TRBV20-1 to TRBJ2-6; D may be TRBD1 (5 bases). The CDR3 length is 12 residues. Per germline, CDR1 DFQATT and CDR2 SNEGSKA (reference sequence). CDR3 in DNA: TGCAGTGGACGCTCTGGGGCCCACGTCCTGACTTTC. This encodes CSGRSGAHVLTF.

This clonotype was detected many times. This chain links TRBV5-5 with TRBJ1-6; D is ambiguous. The CDR3 totals 12 residues. From germline, CDR1 is SGHKS and CDR2 YYEKEE (reference sequence). V lost 3 bases and J 7 bases, leaving 5 bases between the germline ends. The DNA of the CDR3 is TGTGCCAGCAGCTCAGCGAATTCACCCCTCCACTTT. This gives the protein CASSSANSPLHF.

The J gene is TRBJ2-3, the V gene TRBV11-2, with 7 bases lining up with TRBD2. The ends lost 0 bases at V and 3 bases at J; junction bases unmatched: 12. CDR1 and CDR2 (germline): SGHAT, FQNNGV. The CDR3 spans 18 residues. CDR3 protein: CASSLEGGGRELTDTQYF. The CDR3 nucleotides are TGTGCCAGCAGCTTAGAAGGAGGTGGGCGGGAGTTAACAGATACGCAGTATTTT. The whole variable domain, remainder taken from reference TRBV11-2 and TRBJ2-3, is EAGVAQSPRYKIIEKRQSVAFWCNPISGHATLYWYQQILGQGPKLLIQFQNNGVVDDSQLPKDRFSAERLKGVDSTLKIQPAKLEDSAVYLCASSLEGGGRELTDTQYFGPGTRLTVL.

This clonotype has just a few counts. Sequence at one end of the junction differs from germline and may be a read error. The gene calls are TRBV7-2 and TRBJ2-1, with D unclear. The CDR3 totals 12 residues. The germline V gene has CDR1 SGHTA and CDR2 FQGNSA. The CDR3 spells CASSLENGRWVF. Written as DNA, the CDR3 is TGTGCCAGCAGCTTAGAGAACGGACGCTGGGTCTTC. Filled out from reference TRBV7-2 and TRBJ2-1, the complete variable domain reads GAGVSQSPSNKVTEKGKDVELRCDPISGHTALYWYRQSLGQGLEFLIYFQGNSAPDKSGLPSDRFSAERTGGSVSTLTIQRTQQEDSAVYLCASSLENGRWVFGPGTRLTVL.

This clonotype showed up many times. This rearrangement joins TRBV9 to TRBJ1-1; D not certain. Trimming removed 0 bases at V and 1 base at J, with 7 bases between. Germline values: CDR1 SGDLS, CDR2 YYNGEE. The CDR3 has 14 residues. This chain's CDR3 is CASSVGGQNTEAFF. The CDR3 nucleotides are TGTGCCAGCAGCGTAGGGGGTCAGAACACTGAAGCTTTCTTT. The whole variable domain, remainder taken from reference TRBV9 and TRBJ1-1, is DSGVTQTPKHLITATGQRVTLRCSPRSGDLSVYWYQQSLDQGLQFLIQYYNGEERAKGNILERFSAQQFPDLHSELNLSSLELGDSALYFCASSVGGQNTEAFFGQGTRLTVV.

This clonotype appeared many times. V is TRBV24-1 and J is TRBJ1-2; D uncertain. CDR1 KGHDR and CDR2 SFDVKD come from the germline V gene. Trimming took 3 bases from V and 7 from J, leaving 8 bases between them. CDR3 length equals 12 residues. CDR3 DNA sequence: TGTGCCACCAGTGATGTCGCGGGTGGCTACACCTTC. Translating it yields CATSDVAGGYTF.